This TCR beta chain was sequenced in a study of shared clonotypes between healthy human individuals. About the study: Per-donor plates numbered three CD4 naive, three CD4 memory, two CD8 naive and one CD8 memory.

Free of recent acute infections or vaccinations, the donors were healthy HIV-negative adults. Partitioning of CD4+ cells yielded a CD45RA+ naive subset and a CD45RA-negative memory subset. Germline V gives CDR1 SGHRS, CDR2 YFSETQ. The CDR3 totals 15 residues. The germline V and J ends were trimmed by 0 bases and 0 bases, with 6 bases remaining between them. This table comes from immunoSEQ multiplex PCR, and its TCRdb copy is limited to in-frame clones, with some not included. The sample carries some 2,500,000 clones, over 85% recorded once. Turning to this clone: What it binds is not known. The identical CDR3 is also encoded by other nucleotide sequences in the sample.

General study points: When compared with the clonotypes that were shared by all four sorted-subset donors, the non-shared clonotypes turned out to have lower generation probabilities.

V gene TRBV5-1 combines with J gene TRBJ1-4; no clear D. The TCR sequence derives from a man aged 18 to 30 in good health. Some clones in this sample may be carry-over from other donors' samples. Specimen: naive CD4+ T cells from PBMCs. Subset in this sample: CD45RA+ positively selected. The CDR3 sequence: CASSLGGATNEKLFF. Here the CDR3 DNA reads TGCGCCAGCAGCTTGGGTGGGGCAACTAATGAAAAACTGTTTTTT.